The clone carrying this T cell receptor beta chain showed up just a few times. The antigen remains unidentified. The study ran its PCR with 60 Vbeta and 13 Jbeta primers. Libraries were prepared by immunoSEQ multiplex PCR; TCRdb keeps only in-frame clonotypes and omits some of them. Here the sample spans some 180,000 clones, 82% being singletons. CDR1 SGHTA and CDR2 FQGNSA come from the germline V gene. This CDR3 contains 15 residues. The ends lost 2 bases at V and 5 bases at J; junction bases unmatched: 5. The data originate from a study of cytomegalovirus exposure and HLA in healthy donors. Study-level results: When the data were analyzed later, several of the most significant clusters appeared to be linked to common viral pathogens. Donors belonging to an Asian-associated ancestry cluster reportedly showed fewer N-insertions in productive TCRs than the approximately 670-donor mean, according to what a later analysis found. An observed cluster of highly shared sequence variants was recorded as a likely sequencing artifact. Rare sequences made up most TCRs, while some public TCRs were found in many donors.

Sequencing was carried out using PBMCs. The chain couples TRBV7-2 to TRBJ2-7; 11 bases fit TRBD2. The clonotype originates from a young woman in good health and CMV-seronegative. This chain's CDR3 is CASSLIAGGLDEQYF. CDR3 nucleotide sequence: TGTGCCAGCAGCTTAATAGCGGGAGGGCTCGACGAGCAGTACTTC.